Sequencing of this TCR beta chain was carried out in a study of cytomegalovirus exposure and HLA in healthy donors (TCRdb year 2017). With respect to the entire study: An earlier analysis of approximately 590 of the donors reported approximately 270 Gb of sequence data and 117 million unique TCR beta sequences from about 200 million T cells. Roughly 300 gigabases of sequencing data and around 90 million unique TCR sequences made up an early release that covered fewer than 650 HLA-typed donors. Among the 398 genotyped donors, about 85% belonged to the genetic ancestry cluster associated with self-reported Caucasian donors. The study was designed to test whether signatures of past pathogen exposure could be identified by cataloging public T cell receptors. Using immunosequencing, the study profiled T cell repertoires from 550 to 750 subjects and related those repertoires to cytomegalovirus serostatus. In addition to the first cohort of roughly 700 subjects, a separate validation cohort of about 120 different subjects was used. The study combined high-throughput TCR immunosequencing, statistical association of individual TCRs with disease status, and machine learning to predict cytomegalovirus infection status. In a later analysis, previously published TCR beta repertoires from fewer than 750 donors were re-analyzed and high-resolution HLA genotyping was added so that TCR occurrence patterns could be studied. The later analysis used no new phenotypic data to find candidate immune exposures, relying instead on TCR beta sequences and their occurrence across donors. In an earlier analysis of over 550 of the donors, high-throughput TCR beta sequencing was used to judge whether each TCR beta V gene segment behaved as functional or pseudogenic. Alongside the repertoire data, information on donor age, sex, ethnicity and CMV serostatus was compiled. A later genetic analysis took genome-wide SNP genotypes for about 55% of the 666 donors and used that subset as a discovery cohort. Every repertoire in the discovery cohort had been generated on one and the same sequencing platform. Both class I and class II loci were covered by HLA typing, at four-digit resolution. The number of typed donors differed by locus: about 620-640 for A, B, C, DRB1 and DQB1; 500 to 550 for DQA1; some 610 for DPA1; and about 470 for DPB1. A handful of DR-DQ haplotypes were handled as single units for association and clustering because linkage in the cohort was strong. Among around 400 genotyped donors of the cohort, an average of around 240,000 unique TCR beta nucleotide sequences was sequenced per donor, of which about 19% were non-productive. What the study reported, not specific to this receptor: Because counts were too low, around 17 rarely observed V segments, including chromosome 9 orphons, were left out of the earlier analysis of a few hundred of the donors. Cytomegalovirus status was reported to be diagnosed by the classifier with high specificity and sensitivity in both the original and validation cohorts. Three of the identified cytomegalovirus-associated TCR beta chains were confirmed in vitro to be specific for cytomegalovirus antigens. Presence/absence analyses assumed roughly uniform sequencing depth across donors, an assumption that may not hold. At a false discovery rate of 0.05, a later analysis linked around 17,000 TCR beta sequences to specific HLA alleles. Compared with the roughly 700-donor mean, donors in an Asian-associated ancestry cluster had fewer N-insertions in productive TCRs, according to a later genetic analysis. According to a later analysis, most CMV-associated TCR beta chains appeared to be HLA-restricted, and the HLA associations seemed to be driven largely by CMV exposure. An association between a missense DCLRE1C variant and V-gene and J-gene trimming of TCR beta chains was found in a later genetic analysis and replicated in an independent cohort. Some IMGT-functional V segments, including TRBV6-2 and TRBV6-3, could not be distinguished by the 87-base-pair reads and were therefore excluded. A further reported finding was that TCR beta sequences accurately predicted the HLA-A and HLA-B alleles for most subjects in the first cohort. In a later analysis, the rate of TCR association differed among HLA loci, with DRB1 alleles having the most associated TCRs and HLA-C alleles having the fewest. In a later analysis, HLA-associated TCR beta chains were found to be more clonally expanded and to have lower generation probabilities than equally common non-associated chains. In a later analysis, several top co-occurrence clusters were reported to appear linked to parvovirus B19, influenza, CMV and Epstein-Barr virus. The study listed 150 to 200 TCR beta chains as associated with cytomegalovirus. An earlier analysis of approximately 530 of the donors showed that most TCR beta V segments appeared in productive rearrangements either about 87% or about 30% of the time, which broadly matched IMGT annotations. A cluster of highly shared sequence variants was judged likely to represent a technical artifact of the sequencing pipeline. The cohort was sequenced for TCR beta chains only, and without alpha or paired-chain data the features that could be detected were limited. For the cohort, immune exposure information was limited to CMV serostatus. Correlated functional status among segregating V segments might reflect linkage disequilibrium, but an unknown experimental factor could not be ruled out. Because some donors lacked HLA typing at each locus, the association tests relied only on the typed subset. The authors suggested that the approach could potentially be extended to other disease states and immunological phenotypes. Across donors, most TCR sequences were observed very rarely, whereas some public TCRs were present in many individuals. Assigning TCR associations to individual alleles was difficult when HLA alleles, especially DR and DQ, strongly co-occurred.

Library construction relied on the immunoSEQ multiplex PCR assay. For the multiplex PCR, a mixture combining 60 forward primers for TCR Vbeta segments and 13 reverse primers for TCR Jbeta segments was used. The CDR3 region of rearranged TCR beta genes was amplified from genomic DNA with a multiplex PCR assay. Amplified TCR beta libraries were sequenced as 87-base-pair reads on the Illumina HiSeq System. The original pipeline was this. A later analysis tallied around 80 million unique TCR beta chains across the 700 or so repertoires, and about 12 million of those chains were shared by two or more donors. Raw reads were error-corrected and collapsed into unique sequences by a nearest-neighbor algorithm in which closely related sequences were merged to remove PCR and sequencing errors. Alignment of CDR3 sequences to IMGT reference sequences was used to assign V, D and J gene segments. For a sequence to be retained, at least a six-nucleotide match to both a V gene segment and a J gene segment was required. Rearrangements were called productive when the CDR3 lacked stop codons and stayed in frame with V and J; all others were non-productive. Following IMGT convention, CDR3 was defined as the stretch from the second conserved V-encoded cysteine up to the conserved J-encoded phenylalanine. The earlier analysis of about 500 of the donors excluded sequences that lacked an unambiguous match to a single V gene segment. In an earlier analysis of approximately 610 of the donors, V segments were called functional above 56.7% productive rearrangements and were called segregating when the between-donor standard deviation exceeded 5%. To diagnose cytomegalovirus status from the catalog of TCR beta chain sequences, a statistical classification framework was built. In a later analysis, TCR nucleotide sequences were compared against IMGT/GENE-DB human TR gene sequences so that V and J genes could be assigned. Using the TCRdist pipeline, a later analysis assigned CDR3 sequences along with most-parsimonious VDJ recombination scenarios. In a later analysis, every TCR beta chain was defined by the combination of its CDR3 amino acid sequence and its V-gene family, and reads without a unique V-gene family were dropped. In a later analysis, several hundred highly shared, low-generation-probability nucleotide sequences were removed to address suspected cross-contamination and a sequencing artifact. In a later analysis, a clonal expansion index for each public chain was calculated from normalized within-repertoire ranks of inferred template counts. Generation probabilities in a later analysis came from a VDJ recombination model fitted to out-of-frame rearrangements, and those results were checked against IGoR. In a later analysis, TCR-TCR, TCR-HLA and TCR-CMV co-occurrence was scored with hypergeometric tests, and a repertoire-size bias correction was applied to TCR pairs. To estimate false discovery rates, a later analysis permuted the HLA or CMV assignments 20 times. In a later analysis, co-occurring TCRs were grouped using DBSCAN, and TCRdist sequence similarity was added for clustering within HLA-allele-positive subsets. Repertoires with fewer than 30,000 or more than 120,000 public chains, plus five repertoires with anomalous nucleotide sharing, were excluded from co-occurrence clustering. The table comes from immuneACCESS by way of TCRdb, which keeps in-frame sequences with V and J called. Part of the clones is missing from these tables; in studies checked, under half for an unresolved V gene and the rest for unknown reasons. V and J calls and clone size are given by that table; D and trimming were obtained from the DNA. Present in this sample are about 240,000 clones, around 78% of which were seen just once. The biggest ten clones account for 0.45% to 0.5% of the sample.

As concerns this clone: Which antigen it targets is not known. Base quality data are lacking; no much larger clone is found one base away.

The junction shows trimming of 5 bases on V and 3 bases on J, and the gene matches do not reach 6 bases of it. Including the terminal cysteine and phenylalanine, the CDR3 comprises 15 residues. Only the CDR3 region is kept as DNA, spanning 45 bases read in frame from base 1. The germline V gene (reference sequence) provides CDR1 MNHEY and CDR2 SMNVEV. The cohort consisted of approximately 670 healthy bone marrow donors. Cohort members were all nominally healthy when sampled, although unrecorded immune exposures were likely present. The donor was CMV seronegative and belonged to the group of 320 or so seronegative cohort members. Every donor gave a peripheral blood sample, and the peripheral blood mononuclear cells from that sample were used for TCR beta sequencing. Genomic DNA extraction from the blood cell samples was performed with the Qiagen DNeasy Blood Extraction Kit.

Rearrangement joined TRBV27 to TRBJ2-1, with 8 middle bases fitting TRBD2. The material sequenced was PBMCs. This receptor was taken from a boy between 5 and 17 years old in good health and CMV-seronegative. The nucleotide sequence reads as follows: TGTGCCAGCAGTCACCCGGGACTAGACTACAATGAGCAGTTCTTC. It translates as CASSHPGLDYNEQFF.